The rows below give T cell receptor beta chains drawn from one sample of a study of blood T cell repertoires in COVID-19. Generated by immunoSEQ multiplex PCR, the TCRdb table keeps only in-frame clones and is missing some. The sample lists more than 150,000 clones; 70% to 90% were seen once. The sample was peripheral blood. Receptors were obtained from a man in his 70s with active or convalescent COVID-19. Both conserved end residues are part of each CDR3. A D gene is named only where the DNA matches it firmly. Some rows have no size entry. The others give once, few or many, or a class for an expanded clone.

CASSPGQNNQPQHF | TGTGCCAGCAGCCCGGGACAGAACAATCAGCCCCAGCATTTT | TRBV7-8 | TRBD1 | . | TRBJ1-5 | 14
CASSIGTGIEAFF | TGTGCCAGTAGTATCGGGACAGGGATTGAAGCTTTCTTT | TRBV19 | TRBD1 | . | TRBJ1-1 | 13
CASSEGHGYEQYF | TGTGCCAGCAGCGAGGGACACGGCTACGAGCAGTACTTC | TRBV7-2 | . | . | TRBJ2-7 | 13
CAWRGLAGTYNEQFF | TGTGCCTGGAGGGGACTAGCGGGGACCTACAATGAGCAGTTCTTC | TRBV30 | TRBD2 | . | TRBJ2-1 | 15
CASKSPHTGGNEQFF | TGTGCCAGTAAATCACCCCACACCGGGGGCAATGAGCAGTTCTTC | TRBV19 | . | . | TRBJ2-1 | 15
CASSATSGRGEQYF | TGTGCCAGCAGCGCTACTAGCGGGAGGGGCGAGCAGTACTTC | TRBV11-2 | TRBD2 | few | TRBJ2-7 | 14
CATSDTGENEKLFF | TGTGCCACCAGTGATACAGGGGAGAATGAAAAACTGTTTTTT | TRBV24-1 | TRBD1 | . | TRBJ1-4 | 14
CASSISGALPYEQYF | TGCGCCAGCAGCATCTCAGGTGCGCTGCCCTACGAGCAGTACTTC | TRBV5-1 | . | . | TRBJ2-7 | 15
CASRQGARNQPQHF | TGTGCCAGCAGACAGGGGGCTCGCAATCAGCCCCAGCATTTT | TRBV6-6 | TRBD1 | . | TRBJ1-5 | 14
CASSNDNRDTQYF | TGTGCCAGTAGTAACGACAATCGGGATACGCAGTATTTT | TRBV19 | . | . | TRBJ2-3 | 13
CASSLGGSGTSGAEQYF | TGTGCCAGCAGCTTAGGGGGATCCGGGACTAGCGGGGCCGAGCAGTACTTC | TRBV7-6 | TRBD2 | once | TRBJ2-7 | 17
CASSISPGGEKLFF | TGTGCCAGTAGTATATCGCCGGGAGGTGAAAAACTGTTTTTT | TRBV19 | . | . | TRBJ1-4 | 14
CASSTGSSYEQYF | TGTGCCAGCAGCACCGGGTCCTCCTACGAGCAGTACTTC | TRBV6-5 | . | once | TRBJ2-7 | 13
CASSLGQHSYGYTF | TGTGCCAGCAGCTTAGGACAGCATAGCTATGGCTACACCTTC | TRBV7-2 | . | . | TRBJ1-2 | 14
CATSRDTGVNTGELFF | TGTGCCACCAGCAGGGATACAGGGGTGAACACCGGGGAGCTGTTTTTT | TRBV15 | TRBD1 | . | TRBJ2-2 | 16
CASSRSENEETQYF | TGTGCCAGCAGCCGATCGGAGAATGAAGAGACCCAGTACTTC | TRBV7-8 | . | . | TRBJ2-5 | 14
CASSWIRGGLGEKLFF | TGTGCCAGCAGCTGGATCAGGGGCGGATTGGGAGAAAAACTGTTTTTT | TRBV7-2 | . | . | TRBJ1-4 | 16
CASSLGLITGELFF | TGTGCCAGCAGCTTGGGACTTATCACCGGGGAGCTGTTTTTT | TRBV3-1/TRBV3-2 | . | . | TRBJ2-2 | 14
CASSFYAGGTEAFF | TGTGCCAGCAGTTTCTATGCTGGTGGCACTGAAGCTTTCTTT | TRBV27 | . | . | TRBJ1-1 | 14
CASSDRDRIYGYTF | TGTGCCAGCAGCGACCGGGACAGAATCTATGGCTACACCTTC | TRBV7-9 | TRBD1 | . | TRBJ1-2 | 14
CASTDRDRINYGYTF | TGTGCCAGCACCGACCGGGACAGAATAAACTATGGCTACACCTTC | TRBV28 | TRBD1 | once | TRBJ1-2 | 15
CASSLRGGGMGEKTQYF | TGTGCCAGCAGCTTACGGGGAGGGGGTATGGGGGAGAAGACCCAGTACTTC | TRBV7-2 | . | . | TRBJ2-5 | 17
CASSLAGQSYREQYF | TGCGCCAGCAGCTTGGCGGGACAGTCTTATAGAGAGCAGTACTTC | TRBV5-1 | TRBD1 | . | TRBJ2-7 | 15
CASSISIIADTQYF | TGTGCCAGTAGTATAAGCATAATCGCAGATACGCAGTATTTT | TRBV19 | . | . | TRBJ2-3 | 14
CASSPSGRGETQYF | TGCGCCAGCAGCCCTAGCGGGAGGGGAGAGACCCAGTACTTC | TRBV5-1 | TRBD2 | . | TRBJ2-5 | 14
CASSSAGFASSYNEQFF | TGTGCCAGCAGCTCTGCGGGGTTTGCAAGCTCCTACAATGAGCAGTTCTTC | TRBV11-2 | . | . | TRBJ2-1 | 17
CASSQLPGWAFF | TGTGCCAGCAGCCAGTTACCAGGGTGGGCTTTCTTT | TRBV3-1/TRBV3-2 | . | . | TRBJ1-1 | 12
CASSPSPQGARGYTF | TGCGCCAGCAGCCCGAGTCCCCAGGGGGCCCGTGGCTACACCTTC | TRBV5-1 | TRBD1 | . | TRBJ1-2 | 15
CASSLGRASTEAFF | TGTGCCAGCAGCTTGGGCAGGGCTAGCACTGAAGCTTTCTTT | TRBV7-2 | . | . | TRBJ1-1 | 14
CASSQARTNTGELFF | TGTGCCAGCAGCCAAGCCAGGACGAACACCGGGGAGCTGTTTTTT | TRBV7-2 | . | . | TRBJ2-2 | 15
CAWSVLIAVNTGELFF | TGTGCCTGGAGTGTCTTGATAGCGGTGAACACCGGGGAGCTGTTTTTT | TRBV30 | . | . | TRBJ2-2 | 16
CASSPPGTGGADTQYF | TGTGCCAGCAGCCCTCCCGGGACAGGGGGAGCAGATACGCAGTATTTT | TRBV7-3 | TRBD1 | . | TRBJ2-3 | 16
CASSSLAGAYNEQFF | TGTGCCAGCAGCTCACTAGCGGGGGCCTACAATGAGCAGTTCTTC | TRBV7-6 | TRBD2 | . | TRBJ2-1 | 15
CASSPDRGPLRANYGYTF | TGTGCCAGCAGTCCCGACAGGGGGCCCCTCCGGGCTAACTATGGCTACACCTTC | TRBV27 | TRBD1 | . | TRBJ1-2 | 18
CASSFQRGGQETQYF | TGTGCCAGCAGTTTCCAGCGGGGGGGACAGGAGACCCAGTACTTC | TRBV7-2 | TRBD2 | once | TRBJ2-5 | 15
CASSAGNTF | TGTGCCAGCAGCGCAGGAAACACCTTC | TRBV7-9 | . | . | TRBJ1-2 | 9
CASSGLTSSYEQYF | TGCGCCAGCAGTGGGTTGACTAGCTCCTACGAGCAGTACTTC | TRBV10-2 | . | . | TRBJ2-7 | 14
CASSLGQGQSTGELFF | TGTGCCAGCAGTCTCGGGCAGGGTCAAAGCACCGGGGAGCTGTTTTTT | TRBV11-2 | . | . | TRBJ2-2 | 16
CASSLIGTSGIDEQYF | TGTGCCAGCAGCTTAATTGGGACTAGCGGGATCGACGAGCAGTACTTC | TRBV7-3 | TRBD2 | once | TRBJ2-7 | 16
CASKTGGASAETQYF | TGTGCCAGCAAAACTGGAGGGGCTAGCGCAGAGACCCAGTACTTC | TRBV28 | . | . | TRBJ2-5 | 15
CASRDRAHEQYF | TGTGCCAGCAGGGACAGGGCCCACGAGCAGTACTTC | TRBV27 | TRBD1 | . | TRBJ2-7 | 12
CASSLDRGGIAFF | TGTGCCAGCAGCTTAGATCGTGGGGGGATCGCTTTCTTT | TRBV11-2 | . | . | TRBJ1-1 | 13
CAWSRGRPSETQYF | TGTGCCTGGAGTCGCGGGAGGCCTAGCGAGACCCAGTACTTC | TRBV30 | TRBD2 | . | TRBJ2-5 | 14
CASSLRGGARAEAFF | TGTGCCAGCAGCTTAAGGGGGGGCGCAAGGGCTGAAGCTTTCTTT | TRBV7-9 | . | . | TRBJ1-1 | 15
CASSEPGLAGREQFF | TGTGCCAGCAGTGAACCGGGACTAGCGGGACGGGAGCAGTTCTTC | TRBV2 | TRBD2 | . | TRBJ2-1 | 15
CASSEGHLSYNEQFF | TGCGCCAGCAGCGAGGGACACCTCTCCTACAATGAGCAGTTCTTC | TRBV5-1 | . | . | TRBJ2-1 | 15
CASSPEGGGGQPQHF | TGCGCCAGCAGCCCCGAGGGAGGGGGAGGTCAGCCCCAGCATTTT | TRBV5-1 | . | once | TRBJ1-5 | 15
CASSPSRLEETQYF | TGTGCCAGCAGTCCCTCTAGACTGGAAGAGACCCAGTACTTC | TRBV2 | . | . | TRBJ2-5 | 14
CASSQDRGTYNEQFF | TGTGCCAGCAGCCAAGATAGGGGCACCTACAATGAGCAGTTCTTC | TRBV3-1/TRBV3-2 | . | . | TRBJ2-1 | 15
CASRPGGLAGKDTQYF | TGCGCCAGCAGACCGGGAGGACTAGCGGGGAAGGATACGCAGTATTTT | TRBV5-1 | TRBD2 | once | TRBJ2-3 | 16
CASSPRDSPRDNEQFF | TGTGCCAGCTCACCACGGGACAGCCCAAGGGACAATGAGCAGTTCTTC | TRBV18 | TRBD1 | medium-sized | TRBJ2-1 | 16
CATSDRDRGTLSERDEQFF | TGTGCCACCAGTGACAGGGACAGGGGGACGTTGTCGGAGAGGGATGAGCAGTTCTTC | TRBV24-1 | TRBD1 | . | TRBJ2-1 | 19
CATHLEEGGNYGYTF | TGTGCCACGCACCTAGAAGAAGGAGGGAACTATGGCTACACCTTC | TRBV28 | . | . | TRBJ1-2 | 15
CASSGRQGGGNYGYTF | TGTGCCAGTAGTGGGCGGCAGGGGGGAGGCAACTATGGCTACACCTTC | TRBV19 | TRBD1 | . | TRBJ1-2 | 16
CASRGGGEGYTF | TGTGCCAGCCGAGGTGGAGGGGAAGGCTACACCTTC | TRBV5-8 | . | . | TRBJ1-2 | 12
CASRWGQGNSPLHF | TGTGCCAGCAGGTGGGGACAGGGGAATTCACCCCTCCACTTT | TRBV2 | TRBD1 | once | TRBJ1-6 | 14
CASSLVVTSGTEQYF | TGTGCCAGCAGCTTAGTGGTTACTAGCGGGACCGAGCAGTACTTC | TRBV11-2 | TRBD2 | . | TRBJ2-7 | 15
CATTERPGEYGYTF | TGTGCCACCACCGAAAGGCCAGGGGAGTATGGCTACACCTTC | TRBV15 | . | . | TRBJ1-2 | 14
CARERELNTEAFF | TGTGCCAGAGAACGCGAACTGAACACTGAAGCTTTCTTT | TRBV2 | . | . | TRBJ1-1 | 13
CASSYTVSGNTIYF | TGTGCCAGCAGTTATACAGTCTCTGGAAACACCATATATTTT | TRBV6-2/TRBV6-3 | . | . | TRBJ1-3 | 14